The T cell receptor beta chain described here comes from a study of human T cells and chemical hapten exposure. Study findings and constraints: With DPC sensitization, TCRs exceeding 1 in 1000 frequency showed no change.

The CDR3 extends over 17 amino acids. The V and J ends lost 2 bases and 7 bases, in that order; junction bases with no gene match: 10. Per germline, CDR1 MGHRA and CDR2 YSYEKL. With regard to this clonotype: Its specificity is not known.

Individual cDNA molecules each carried unique molecular identifiers attached by the library. One entry per CDR3 protein results from TCRdb running MiXCR on the reads. The data contain about 120,000 distinct CDR3 sequences, about 7.7% of them singletons. The template was total RNA from unfractionated whole blood. Sequencing used whole blood. This TCR derives from a human donor in good health. Some clones in this sample may be carry-over from other donors' samples. V and J are TRBV4-1 and TRBJ1-4; TRBD1 aligns across 10 bases. For the CDR3, the DNA is TGCGCCAGCAGCCAACCCATCGACAGGGGGCGTATTGAAAAACTGTTTTTT. It codes for CASSQPIDRGRIEKLFF.